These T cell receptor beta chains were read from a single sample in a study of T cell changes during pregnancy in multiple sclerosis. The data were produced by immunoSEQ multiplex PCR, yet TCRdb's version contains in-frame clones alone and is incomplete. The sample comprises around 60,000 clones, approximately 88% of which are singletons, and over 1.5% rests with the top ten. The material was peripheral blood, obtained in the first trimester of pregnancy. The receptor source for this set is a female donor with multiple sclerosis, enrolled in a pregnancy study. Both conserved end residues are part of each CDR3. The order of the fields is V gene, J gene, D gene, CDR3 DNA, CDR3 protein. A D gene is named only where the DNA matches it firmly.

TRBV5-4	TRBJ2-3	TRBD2	TGTGCCAGCAGCTGGGGGGGAGCAAAGGGAGATACGCAGTATTTT	CASSWGGAKGDTQYF
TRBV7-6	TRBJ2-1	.	TGTGCCAGCAGCTTAAGGGTGACCCCAGGGCGAGATGAGCAGTTCTTC	CASSLRVTPGRDEQFF
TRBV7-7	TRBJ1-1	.	TGTGCTAGCAGCTCAACAGGGAAGGGGACTGAAGCTTTCTTT	CASSSTGKGTEAFF
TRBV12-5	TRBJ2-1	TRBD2	TGTGCTAGTGGTTCCCGACTAGCGGGAGTTAGTGAGCAGTTCTTC	CASGSRLAGVSEQFF
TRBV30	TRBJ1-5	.	TGTGCCTGGAGTTTGGAGACCCTCAAGCCCCAGCATTTT	CAWSLETLKPQHF
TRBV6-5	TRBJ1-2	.	TGTGCCAGCAGTCCGAGTGTAGAGTATGGCTACACCTTC	CASSPSVEYGYTF
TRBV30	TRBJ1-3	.	TGTGCCTGGAGTGCCGTAGGAGTAGGAAACACCATATATTTT	CAWSAVGVGNTIYF
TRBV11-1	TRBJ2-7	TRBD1	TGTGCCAGCAGCACCAGTAGGACAGGGAACCCCTACGAGCAGTACTTC	CASSTSRTGNPYEQYF
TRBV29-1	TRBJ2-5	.	TGCAGCGTTGAAGATGAATTCAGTGAGACCCAGTACTTC	CSVEDEFSETQYF
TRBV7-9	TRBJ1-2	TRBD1	TGTGCCAGCAGCTCGTTGACAGGGGCGCGGGAGGGCAATGGCTACACCTTC	CASSSLTGAREGNGYTF
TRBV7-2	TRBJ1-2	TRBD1	TGTGCCAGCAGGGACGGGACAGACTATGGCTACACCTTC	CASRDGTDYGYTF
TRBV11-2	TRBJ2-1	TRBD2	TGTGCCAGCACCCTAGCGGGAGGTGAGCAGTTCTTC	CASTLAGGEQFF
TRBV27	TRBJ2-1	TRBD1	TGTGCCAGCAGTTTACAAAAACGACAGGGGGGTAACAATGAGCAGTTCTTC	CASSLQKRQGGNNEQFF
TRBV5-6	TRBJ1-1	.	TGTGCCAGCAGGGGAGGGGCCACTGAAGCTTTCTTT	CASRGGATEAFF
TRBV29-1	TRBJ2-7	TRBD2	TGCAGCGTTGACGGGCGGGAGGGCCTCGGCGAGCAGTACTTC	CSVDGREGLGEQYF
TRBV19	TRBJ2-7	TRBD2	TGTGCCAGTAGTATAGCCCTAGCGGGGTTTAATAACTACGAGCAGTACTTC	CASSIALAGFNNYEQYF
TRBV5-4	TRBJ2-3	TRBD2	TGTGCCAGCAGCTTGGGGGCGGGAGCGGGCACAGATACGCAGTATTTT	CASSLGAGAGTDTQYF
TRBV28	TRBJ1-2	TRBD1	TGTGCCAGCAGTTGGGGGACAGTAGGCTATGGCTACACCTTC	CASSWGTVGYGYTF
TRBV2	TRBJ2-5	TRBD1	TGTGCCAGCAGTGAATTGGACAGGCTGGGAGAGACCCAGTACTTC	CASSELDRLGETQYF